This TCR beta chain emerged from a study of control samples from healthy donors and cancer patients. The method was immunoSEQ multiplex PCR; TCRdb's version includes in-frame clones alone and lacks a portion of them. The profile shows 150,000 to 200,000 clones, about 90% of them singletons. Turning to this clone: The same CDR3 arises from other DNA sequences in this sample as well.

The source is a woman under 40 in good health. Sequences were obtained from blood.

This chain's CDR3 is CASSDTIYNEQFF. For the CDR3, the DNA is TGTGCCAGCAGTGATACCATTTACAATGAGCAGTTCTTC. The chain combines TRBV6-4 with TRBJ2-1; D remains ambiguous. V was pared by 3 bases and J by 4 bases, with 7 bases between. The length of the CDR3 is 13 residues. The germline CDR1 and CDR2 sequences are MRHNA and SNTAGT.